This T cell receptor (beta chain) emerged from a study of glioma-infiltrating T cells after dendritic cell vaccination (dated by TCRdb to 2015 to 2016). With regard to the full study: The cohort included some 15 glioblastoma patients drawn from Phase I and II dendritic cell vaccination trials, of whom 9 were newly diagnosed and 6 had recurrent disease. Between 2003 and 2012, patients were given autologous tumor lysate-pulsed dendritic cell vaccination. The vaccine consisted of monocyte-derived dendritic cells cultured roughly 7 days with IL-4 and GM-CSF, then pulsed overnight with autologous tumor lysate. Each patient got three intradermal injections of the dendritic cell vaccine, spaced at biweekly intervals, in the arm below the axilla. In glioblastoma patients vaccinated with dendritic cells, deep sequencing of TCR beta CDR3 regions served to measure the amount of tumor-infiltrating lymphocytes and to compare repertoires between tumor and blood. TCR sequencing metrics, including TIL content and tumor-blood repertoire overlap, were correlated with survival after dendritic cell vaccination.

Sample time point, as interpreted from the label and publication: after dendritic cell vaccination, including at tumor progression/relapse. Selection of patients required sufficient residual fresh-frozen tumor tissue and over two years of available survival data. Molecular status otherwise varied across the glioblastoma patients, but none of them carried an isocitrate dehydrogenase mutation. PBMC were collected before vaccination, two weeks after the third vaccination, and at tumor progression when it occurred. Genomic DNA was extracted with the Qiagen DNeasy Blood extraction Kit. TCRB CDR3 regions were amplified from roughly 1.8 ug genomic DNA, or all available DNA if less, using the immunoSEQ assay. The multiplex PCR employed 60 forward primers targeting TCR V beta segments and 13 reverse primers targeting J beta segments. Synthetic control templates were spiked into each sample at limiting dilution to estimate reads per starting template. The Illumina HiSeq System generated sequencing reads of 87 bp. For the original study's pipeline: PCR and sequencing errors were removed by a nearest neighbor algorithm that merged closely related sequences. TCR overlap was measured as the percentage of unique tumor TCR beta sequences also present in the same patient's peripheral blood. The source is immuneACCESS, and TCRdb retained only in-frame sequences with V and J called. Part of the clones is not carried over; for the studies checked, unresolved V genes explain less than half of this, and the remainder is unexplained. V, J and clone size are taken as reported in that table, and D and trimming were inferred from the DNA itself. The sample data list tens of thousands of clones, and around 85% of these were observed just once. The ten largest account for under 8.5% of the sample.

On the study overall, not on this receptor specifically: The TCR overlap response model with three groups was called speculative and said to need prospective validation. The cohort was small and heterogeneous, only a few patients had full blood and tumor sets, and even fewer had initial-recurrent tumor pairs. After dendritic cell vaccination, a higher estimated pretreatment TIL content predicted longer time to progression and longer overall survival. TCR clonality showed no direct relationship with survival, which suggests that a diverse polyclonal response may be important.

The germline V gene gives CDR1 as SGHRS and CDR2 as YFSETQ. V is pared back by 4 bases and J by 1 base, with 7 bases lying between the germline termini. Including the terminal cysteine and phenylalanine, the CDR3 comprises 13 residues. Kept here is only the CDR3 DNA, which spans 39 bases and is read in frame from base 1. Note on this clone: Its antigen specificity is not known. The record has no base qualities; no much larger clone is one base away.

Source: blood, taken after dendritic cell vaccination. The rearrangement joined TRBV5-1 to TRBJ2-3, with an unclear D gene assignment. The TCR originated in a human donor with glioblastoma. At the DNA level, the sequence is TGCGCCAGCAGCACCCAGGGCACAGATACGCAGTATTTT. This gives the protein CASSTQGTDTQYF.